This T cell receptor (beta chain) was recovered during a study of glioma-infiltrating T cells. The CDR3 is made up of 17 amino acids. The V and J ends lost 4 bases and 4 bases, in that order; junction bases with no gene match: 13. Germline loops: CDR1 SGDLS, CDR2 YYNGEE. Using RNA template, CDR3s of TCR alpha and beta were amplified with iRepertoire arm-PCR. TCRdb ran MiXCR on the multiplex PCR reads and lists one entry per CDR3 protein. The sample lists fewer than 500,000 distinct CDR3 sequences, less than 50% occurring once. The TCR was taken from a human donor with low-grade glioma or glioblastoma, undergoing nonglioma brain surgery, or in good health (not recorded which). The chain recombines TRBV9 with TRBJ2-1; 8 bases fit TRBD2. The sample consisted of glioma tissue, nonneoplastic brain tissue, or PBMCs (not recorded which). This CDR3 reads CASSPQAGTGGYNEQFF. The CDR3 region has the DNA TGTGCCAGCAGCCCGCAAGCTGGGACGGGAGGGTACAATGAGCAGTTCTTC.